The clone carrying this T cell receptor (beta chain) was found a few times. This sample was taken from a study of T cells after yellow fever vaccination. MiXCR was run by TCRdb on the 5' RACE reads, yielding one entry per CDR3 protein. The data contain 65,000 to 90,000 distinct CDR3 sequences, approximately 7.5% of them singletons. Losses at the gene ends were 0 bases for V and 7 bases for J; bases not matched to a gene: 3. CDR3 length: 14 residues. Germline values: CDR1 LGHNA, CDR2 YNFKEQ. V and J are TRBV4-2 and TRBJ2-4, with 7 bases matching TRBD2. The TCR comes from a man between 25 and 39 years old who received the YFV17D yellow fever vaccine. Sequencing was performed on CD8+ T cells sorted from PBMCs, taken on the day of the yellow fever booster vaccination. This chain's CDR3 is CASSQDRDYNIQYF. The CDR3 DNA reads TGTGCCAGCAGCCAAGACCGGGACTATAACATTCAGTACTTC.